Presented here are 10 T cell receptor beta chains from one specimen sequenced in a study of response to subunit inactivated influenza vaccine. TCRdb re-called the RT-PCR reads through MiXCR, storing one row per CDR3 protein. This table has hundreds of thousands of distinct CDR3 sequences, about 10% appearing once. This specimen consisted of PBMCs from blood, obtained on the day of vaccination. The origin of the receptors is a man aged 45-65 years who received an inactivated influenza vaccine.

In this sample, this clonotype turned up a few times. V gene TRBV20-1 combines with J gene TRBJ2-7, with 8 nucleotides matching TRBD1. The germline gives CDR1 DFQATT, CDR2 SNEGSKA (reference sequence). This CDR3 has 13 amino acids. V dropped 6 bases and J dropped 2; count of bases not matched to a gene: 6. The CDR3 spells CSAWDRPPYEQYF. The DNA of the CDR3 is TGCAGTGCGTGGGACAGGCCTCCCTACGAGCAGTACTTC.

This clonotype showed up just once. Because it lacks the conserved phenylalanine or tryptophan at the end, this CDR3 is likely a read error. The DNA for the CDR3 is TGCAGTGCTAGACCTATACAGGGAATGGGCGAGCAGTACCTC. Translating gives CSARPIQGMGEQYL. The V and J genes are TRBV20-1 and TRBJ2-7; D perhaps matches TRBD1 (6 bases). Trimming left V 2 bases short and J 6 bases short, with 17 bases between. CDR3 length equals 14 residues. Germline-derived CDR1 and CDR2 are DFQATT and SNEGSKA (reference sequence).

In its sample, this clonotype was seen many times. The chain combines TRBV27 with TRBJ1-6; weak D call: TRBD1 (6 bases). This CDR3 is built from 13 residues. V was shortened by 2 bases and J by 9 bases, with 8 bases between the two germline ends. Germline assignment: CDR1 MNHEY and CDR2 SMNVEV (reference sequence). The CDR3 DNA reads TGTGCCAGCAGTTTAACGACAGGTTCACCCCTCCACTTT. Its translation: CASSLTTGSPLHF.

A few counts support this clonotype. The chain combines TRBV20-1 with TRBJ2-1; 10 bases agree with TRBD2. Germline CDR1 DFQATT, CDR2 SNEGSKA (reference sequence). CDR3 length: 14 residues. V lost 1 base, J lost 9 bases, and 6 bases stayed unmatched. The CDR3 coding sequence is TGCAGTGCTAGAGCGCCGTTAGCGGGAGGTGAGCAGTTCTTC. It codes for CSARAPLAGGEQFF.

Ten or more counts support this clonotype. The genes are TRBV10-3 and TRBJ2-5, with no clear D. Germline assignment: CDR1 ENHRY and CDR2 SYGVKD. V lost 2 bases, J lost 1 base, and 5 bases lay in between. This CDR3 comprises 13 residues. CDR3 protein: CAISEGPQETQYF. The DNA for the CDR3 is TGTGCCATCAGTGAGGGGCCCCAAGAGACCCAGTACTTC.

This clonotype was seen more than once but under ten times. The CDR3 loop reads CSASALGSYNEQFF. In nucleotides, the CDR3 is TGCAGCGCCTCGGCGCTCGGAAGCTACAATGAGCAGTTCTTC. The chain couples TRBV29-1 to TRBJ2-1; D uncertain. The length of the CDR3 is 14 residues. V was trimmed by 7 bases and J by 3 bases, leaving 16 bases between them. Germline loops: CDR1 SQVTM, CDR2 ANQGSEA.

The V and J genes are TRBV12-3 or TRBV12-4 and TRBJ1-6; unclear D gene. Trimming pared 0 bases from V and 7 bases from J, leaving 4 bases between. CDR3 length: 13 amino acids. The CDR3 region has the DNA TGTGCCAGCAGTTTAGCCCAGAATTCACCCCTCCACTTT. Its protein is CASSLAQNSPLHF.

This sequence joins TRBV29-1 and TRBJ1-6; 7 bases map to TRBD1. From germline, CDR1 is SQVTM and CDR2 ANQGSEA. Losses at the gene ends were 6 bases for V and 8 bases for J; bases not matched to a gene: 10. This CDR3 contains 14 residues. The CDR3 DNA reads TGCAGCGTGAGGACAGGAGTTGTGGATTCACCCCTCCACTTT. Translating gives CSVRTGVVDSPLHF.

This clonotype occurred a few times. The rearrangement links TRBV7-2 to TRBJ2-7; 8 nucleotides align to TRBD2. V was pared by 0 bases and J by 3 bases, with 7 bases of the junction left unmatched. Germline V CDR1 and CDR2: SGHTA, FQGNSA. The CDR3 length is 16 residues. The CDR3 DNA reads as TGTGCCAGCAGCTTAGCGACTAGCGAGGGTATCTACGAGCAGTACTTC. It encodes CASSLATSEGIYEQYF.

This clonotype came up a few times. The chain joins TRBV7-9 to TRBJ2-5; D is perhaps TRBD2 (5 bases). Germline V gives CDR1 SEHNR, CDR2 FQNEAQ (reference sequence). This CDR3 region has 13 residues. The V end was cut by 8 bases, the J end by 6 bases, with 16 bases between. CDR3 sequence (DNA): TGTGCCAGCCTCTCCGAGGGAGAAAAGACCCAGTACTTC. This sequence encodes CASLSEGEKTQYF.